The 8 T cell receptor beta chains below were found in one sample sequenced in a study of blood T cells in healthy people across ages. Primed by a sample-barcoded 5' primer and a J-beta primer mix, a second PCR proceeded for roughly 7 to 11 cycles. TCRdb processed the 5' RACE reads anew with MiXCR; each CDR3 protein has one entry. The profile shows over 1,500,000 distinct CDR3 sequences, around 42% of them singletons. The material sequenced was blood. The receptor source for this set is a human donor in good health.

This chain joins TRBV7-2 and TRBJ1-5; a possible D gene is TRBD1 (6 bases). CDR3 size: 15 residues. V shed 2 bases and J shed 5 bases, with 13 bases lying between them. Germline loops: CDR1 SGHTA, CDR2 FQGNSA. In DNA, the CDR3 is TGTGCCAGCAGCTTAAATAGGGGGGGCGATCAGCCCCAGCATTTT. It specifies CASSLNRGGDQPQHF.

This clonotype was seen a handful of times. This sequence joins TRBV7-2 and TRBJ2-1; perhaps TRBD2 as D (5 bases). V dropped 7 bases and J dropped 5 bases, with 12 bases sitting between them. This CDR3 has 13 residues. Germline CDR1 and CDR2: SGHTA and FQGNSA. The CDR3 sequence is CASTSGPNNEQFF. The DNA of the CDR3 is TGTGCCAGCACCAGCGGACCTAACAATGAGCAGTTCTTC.

This clonotype has just a few counts. J is TRBJ2-5 and V is TRBV20-1, with D unresolved. V was shortened by 2 bases and J by 2 bases, with 15 bases between the two germline ends. This CDR3 is 15 amino acids long. In germline, CDR1 is DFQATT, CDR2 SNEGSKA (reference sequence). CDR3 region: CSARMGRLSQETQYF. In DNA, the CDR3 is TGCAGTGCTAGAATGGGCAGGCTGTCACAAGAGACCCAGTACTTC.

This clonotype turned up a few times. J is TRBJ2-7 and V is TRBV7-2; TRBD2 is a possible D gene (6 bases). Germline CDR1 and CDR2: SGHTA and FQGNSA. The ends were cut back, 1 base at V and 4 bases at J, with 14 bases in the middle. The CDR3 runs 15 residues. The CDR3 is CASSLVSGEGYEQYF. CDR3 in DNA: TGTGCCAGCAGCTTAGTCTCGGGAGAGGGTTACGAGCAGTACTTC.

J is TRBJ1-2 and V is TRBV5-1; 8 bases match TRBD1. V lost 5 bases and J lost 2; bases outside the gene matches: 14. The V gene's germline CDR1 is SGHRS and CDR2 YFSETQ. This CDR3 region has 17 residues. CDR3 loop: CASSFGLQTGANYGYTF. Written as DNA, the CDR3 is TGCGCCAGCAGTTTTGGGCTTCAGACAGGGGCGAACTATGGCTACACCTTC.

The V and J genes are TRBV6-1 and TRBJ2-7; 10 bases are shared with TRBD2. CDR1 and CDR2 (germline): MNHNS, SASEGT. The trim removed 8 bases at V and 2 bases at J, leaving 12 bases unmatched. This CDR3 region has 16 residues. CDR3 residues: CASSPQVAGGPYEQYF. CDR3 nucleotide sequence: TGTGCCAGCTCCCCTCAGGTAGCGGGGGGTCCCTACGAGCAGTACTTC.

The CDR3 DNA follows: TGTGCCACCAGCAGAGATGCAGGGCCCTACGAGCAGTACTTC. Amino acid sequence: CATSRDAGPYEQYF. The rearrangement uses TRBV15 and TRBJ2-7, with a possible D match to TRBD1 (5 bases). This CDR3 comprises 14 residues. With 0 bases removed from V and 2 bases from J, the gap between germline ends came to 8 bases. Germline V gives CDR1 LNHNV, CDR2 YYDKDF (reference sequence).

In this sample, this clonotype turned up a few times. This could be a read error, since a much larger clone is one nucleotide away. This sequence joins TRBV4-1 and TRBJ2-4, with D possibly called TRBD1 or TRBD2 (5 bases each). Looked up from germline, CDR1 is MGHRA and CDR2 is YSYEKL. The ends were cut back, 1 base at V and 5 bases at J, with 9 bases in the middle. The CDR3 runs 14 residues. The chain's CDR3 is CASSQGMGENIQYF. The CDR3 DNA is TGCGCCAGCAGCCAAGGGATGGGGGAAAACATTCAGTACTTC.